These 8 T cell receptor beta chains came from one sample sequenced in a study of T cell changes during pregnancy in multiple sclerosis. Measured with immunoSEQ multiplex PCR; TCRdb has only the in-frame clones, and not every one. The sample consists of 45,000 to 60,000 clones, about 90% of them appearing once. The sequencing here drew on CD4+ T cells from peripheral blood mononuclear cells, taken after pregnancy. These receptors originate from a female donor in good health, enrolled as a control in a pregnancy study.

The chain links TRBV6-5 to TRBJ2-3, with no clear D. The germline V gene encodes CDR1 MNHEY and CDR2 SVGAGI. V was shortened by 7 bases and J by 4 bases, with 12 bases between the two germline ends. CDR3 length: 13 residues. The CDR3 nucleotides read TGTGCCAGCACCCGGCCGGGTGCAGATACGCAGTATTTT. Its protein is CASTRPGADTQYF.

CDR3 in amino acids: CASSLEAGSANYGYTF. The CDR3 DNA sequence: TGCGCCAGCAGCTTGGAAGCAGGGTCGGCGAACTATGGCTACACCTTC. The chain combines TRBV5-1 with TRBJ1-2; D is perhaps TRBD1 (5 bases). This CDR3 region has 16 residues. The germline V and J ends were trimmed by 0 bases and 2 bases, with 14 bases remaining between them. In germline, CDR1 is SGHRS, CDR2 YFSETQ.

The chain has TRBV9 and TRBJ2-3; 13 bases are a match to TRBD2. CDR3 length equals 16 residues. Germline V gives CDR1 SGDLS, CDR2 YYNGEE. The V segment lost 3 bases and the J segment 3 bases; nucleotides outside the gene matches: 4. The CDR3 nucleotides read TGTGCCAGCAGCGAACTAGCGGGAGGGCCAACAGATACGCAGTATTTT. The encoded protein is CASSELAGGPTDTQYF.

This clone was detected a few times. The CDR3 bases are TGTGCCAGCAGCTTGGCAACAGGGATTGCAACCACTGAAGCTTTCTTT. Translation gives CASSLATGIATTEAFF. This chain connects TRBV5-6 to TRBJ1-1; the D gene is possibly TRBD1 (6 bases). Germline CDR1 and CDR2: SGHDT and YYEEEE. V gave up 0 bases and J gave up 4 bases, with 16 bases separating them. The CDR3 is 16 residues long.

The DNA for the CDR3 is TGTGCCAGCTCACCTTCCGGGCAGGACAAAGAAGCTTTCTTT. It translates to CASSPSGQDKEAFF. The V call is TRBV18, the J call TRBJ1-1; D may be TRBD1 (5 bases). The CDR3 extends over 14 amino acids. Germline lookup yields CDR1 KGHSH and CDR2 LQKENI. The germline V and J ends were trimmed by 3 bases and 8 bases, with 16 bases remaining between them.

This chain links TRBV21-1 with TRBJ2-1; TRBD1, the D gene given by the table, was not confirmed from the DNA. TRBV21-1 is classified as a pseudogene. The CDR3 spans 17 residues. The CDR3 region has the DNA TGTGCCAGCAGCAAAGCGCTTAGGGACAGGGGTGGCAATGAGCAGTTCTTC. Its protein is CASSKALRDRGGNEQFF.

This clone appeared a few times. This rearrangement joins TRBV7-2 to TRBJ2-7, with D possibly being TRBD1 (5 bases). The CDR3 consists of 14 residues. The germline V gene has CDR1 SGHTA and CDR2 FQGNSA. V was clipped by 4 bases and J by 4 bases, with 14 bases between them. The chain's CDR3 is CASSSAPGYYEQYF. As DNA, the CDR3 is TGTGCCAGCAGCTCGGCGCCAGGGTATTACGAGCAGTACTTC.

This clone was seen just once. The chain recombines TRBV30 with TRBJ2-1, with 8 positions matching TRBD2. Trimming at V came to 3 bases and at J to 6 bases, leaving 7 bases not matched to a gene. Germline CDR1 reads GTSNPN; CDR2 reads SVGIG (reference sequence). The CDR3 is 14 amino acids. CDR3 sequence (DNA): TGTGCCTGGAGCCGGGAAACTAGCGGCAATGAGCAGTTCTTC. Protein: CAWSRETSGNEQFF.